This T cell receptor beta chain originates from a study of T cell repertoires in cytomegalovirus infection. With regard to this clonotype: As yet, its antigen is unknown.

Study-wide results and caveats: The study identified carriers of CMV plus the relevant HLA from cumulative public TCR beta family frequency. The study found HLA-C-restricted CMV-specific TCR beta clonotypes dominating the ex vivo response.

MiXCR, run by TCRdb on the reads, gives a single entry per CDR3 protein. The sample lists around 260,000 distinct CDR3 sequences; approximately 9% were seen once. Specimen: PBMCs. This clonotype was obtained from a human donor in good health (CMV status not recorded). Some clones in this sample may be carry-over from other donors' samples.

The CDR3 sequence is CASSLEPVASEQYF. The CDR3 region has the DNA TGTGCCAGCAGCTTAGAACCAGTAGCTAGCGAGCAGTACTTC. The chain is built from TRBV7-2 and TRBJ2-7; D remains unclear. V was cut by 1 base and J by 6 bases, with 13 bases left in between. The germline gives CDR1 SGHTA, CDR2 FQGNSA. The CDR3 runs to 14 residues.